A single sample is the source of the 29 T cell receptor beta chains below, sequenced in a study of T cell changes during pregnancy in multiple sclerosis. Sequencing used immunoSEQ multiplex PCR; TCRdb keeps in-frame clones, though not all of them. This sample has 30,000 to 40,000 clones, with over 80% found just once. The sample here was CD4+ T cells from peripheral blood mononuclear cells, taken in the third trimester of pregnancy. These receptors all stem from a female donor in good health, enrolled as a control in a pregnancy study.

V gene TRBV7-2 combines with J gene TRBJ2-4; D is possibly TRBD1 (6 bases). This CDR3 comprises 17 residues. V lost 3 bases and J lost 1, with 16 bases in between. Germline assignment: CDR1 SGHTA and CDR2 FQGNSA. CDR3 DNA: TGTGCCAGCAGCTTGTTATTTCAGGGGAGTGCCAAAAACATTCAGTACTTC. This sequence encodes CASSLLFQGSAKNIQYF.

The chain links TRBV29-1 to TRBJ2-3; TRBD1 matches 7 bases. CDR1 SQVTM and CDR2 ANQGSEA come from the germline V gene. Germline trimming cut 7 bases from V and 4 bases from J; bases unmatched to any gene: 8. The CDR3 covers 13 residues. The CDR3 here is CSALGQVSDTQYF. In DNA, the CDR3 is TGCAGCGCTTTAGGACAGGTGTCAGATACGCAGTATTTT.

The V call is TRBV19, the J call TRBJ1-5, with TRBD1 identical over 11 bases. The CDR3 extends over 16 amino acids. V was pared by 1 base and J by 4 bases, with 3 bases of the junction left unmatched. Germline CDR1 reads LNHDA; CDR2 reads SQIVND (reference sequence). The CDR3 region is CASSIVGTGGNQPQHF. The CDR3, as DNA: TGTGCCAGTAGTATAGTTGGGACAGGGGGAAATCAGCCCCAGCATTTT.

The chain is built from TRBV7-2 and TRBJ2-6, with TRBD2 as a possible D gene (6 bases). CDR1 and CDR2 (germline): SGHTA, FQGNSA. The V and J ends lost 3 bases and 1 base respectively, with 7 bases between them. There are 15 residues in the CDR3. The CDR3 bases are TGTGCCAGCAGCTTGGGGGGATCTGGGGCCAACGTCCTGACTTTC. Protein: CASSLGGSGANVLTF.

The chain couples TRBV4-2 to TRBJ1-4; tentative D call: TRBD1 (5 bases). Germline V gene lookup returns CDR1 LGHNA and CDR2 YNFKEQ. V gave up 0 bases and J gave up 2 bases, with 10 bases separating them. This CDR3 region has 16 residues. The CDR3 bases are TGTGCCAGCAGCCAAGATCGGGCAGGGACTAATGAAAAACTGTTTTTT. It translates to CASSQDRAGTNEKLFF.

This clone is a singleton in its sample. The rearrangement joins TRBV28 to TRBJ1-3; no firm D call. The V gene lost 4 bases and the J gene lost 4 bases, with 2 bases spanning the gap. The length of the CDR3 is 11 residues. Germline V gene data show CDR1 as MDHEN and CDR2 as SYDVKM. The CDR3, as DNA: TGTGCCAGCAGTTCGGGAAACACCATATATTTT. This codes for CASSSGNTIYF.

V and J are TRBV2 and TRBJ2-7, with TRBD1 as a possible D gene (6 bases). This CDR3 spans 14 amino acids. Trimming took 2 bases from V and 7 from J, leaving 15 bases between them. CDR1 is SNHLY and CDR2 is FYNNEI in the germline V gene. CDR3 region: CASSESHPRGEQYF. CDR3 DNA sequence: TGTGCCAGCAGTGAATCACATCCCAGGGGAGAGCAGTACTTC.

The J gene is TRBJ2-2, the V gene TRBV7-9; 9 bases are shared with TRBD1. After removal of 5 bases from V and 3 bases from J, the junction contained 7 bases not matched to a gene. Looked up from germline, CDR1 is SEHNR and CDR2 is FQNEAQ (reference sequence). There are 16 residues in the CDR3. CDR3 in DNA: TGTGCCAGCAGCAGCGGGACAGGGATGGACACCGGGGAGCTGTTTTTT. It translates to CASSSGTGMDTGELFF.

This clone was seen just once. J is TRBJ2-7 and V is TRBV11-3; D not resolved. The CDR3 has 13 amino acids. Looked up from germline, CDR1 is SGHNT and CDR2 is YENEEA. V was clipped by 1 base and J by 0 bases, with 4 bases between them. In nucleotides, the CDR3 is TGTGCCAGCAGCTTAGGCTACTCCTACGAGCAGTACTTC. Protein product: CASSLGYSYEQYF.

The J gene is TRBJ2-3, the V gene TRBV15; D is perhaps TRBD2 (6 bases). The ends were cut back, 2 bases at V and 2 bases at J, with 17 bases in the middle. Germline assignment: CDR1 LNHNV and CDR2 YYDKDF (reference sequence). The CDR3 is made up of 17 amino acids. Written as DNA, the CDR3 is TGTGCCACCAGCAGACCCCGGGGCGGGGAGCTCACAGATACGCAGTATTTT. Amino acid sequence: CATSRPRGGELTDTQYF.

The chain combines TRBV30 with TRBJ2-7, with TRBD1 matching over 7 bases. Germline V gene sequence: CDR1 GTSNPN, CDR2 SVGIG (reference sequence). The V segment lost 1 base and the J segment 5 bases; nucleotides outside the gene matches: 8. This CDR3 has 14 amino acids. Here the CDR3 reads CAWSGEGGGDEQYF. The CDR3, as DNA: TGTGCCTGGAGTGGGGAAGGGGGCGGCGACGAGCAGTACTTC. The variable domain in full, completed from reference TRBV30 and TRBJ2-7, reads SQTIHQWPATLVQPVGSPLSLECTVEGTSNPNLYWYRQAAGRGLQLLFYSVGIGQISSEVPQNLSASRPQDRQFILSSKKLLLSDSGFYLCAWSGEGGGDEQYFGPGTRLTVT.

The rearrangement links TRBV27 to TRBJ1-2, with a tentative D call TRBD1 (5 bases). The CDR3 has 14 amino acids. Trimming took off 3 bases at V and 1 base at J, with 9 bases between the two ends. Germline V gene data show CDR1 as MNHEY and CDR2 as SMNVEV (reference sequence). CDR3 sequence: CASSLNRHNYGYTF. The CDR3 nucleotides read TGTGCCAGCAGTTTGAACAGGCATAACTATGGCTACACCTTC.

V is TRBV28 and J is TRBJ1-2, with 8 bases aligning to TRBD1. V shed 5 bases and J 3 bases; nucleotides not matched to a gene: 2. Germline values: CDR1 MDHEN, CDR2 SYDVKM. The CDR3 spans 13 residues. The CDR3 DNA sequence: TGTGCCAGCAGTCCAGGGGGCGACTATGGCTACACCTTC. It codes for CASSPGGDYGYTF.

The rearrangement joins TRBV5-1 to TRBJ2-7; TRBD1 matches at 8 bases. Per the germline V gene, CDR1 is SGHRS and CDR2 is YFSETQ. The CDR3 loop spans 16 amino acids. V lost 2 bases to trimming and J lost 2 bases; unmatched junction nucleotides: 9. The CDR3: CASSLNGQGITYEQYF. CDR3 sequence (DNA): TGCGCCAGCAGCTTAAATGGACAGGGCATAACCTACGAGCAGTACTTC.

The chain carries TRBV28 and TRBJ2-1; tentatively, D is TRBD2 (6 bases). The CDR3 has 14 residues. Between the trimmed V and J ends, which lost 3 bases and 6 bases, there was a span of 12 bases. Per the germline V gene, CDR1 is MDHEN and CDR2 is SYDVKM. The DNA of the CDR3 is TGTGCCAGCAGTTTCGGTGGGAGGAGCAATGAGCAGTTCTTC. Its translation: CASSFGGRSNEQFF.

The chain combines TRBV15 with TRBJ2-1; 10 bases align to TRBD2. Germline CDR1 LNHNV, CDR2 YYDKDF (reference sequence). The CDR3 has 19 amino acids. Unmatched junction bases numbered 17, after V lost 5 bases and J lost 4 bases. CDR3 DNA: TGTGCCACCAGCTCCCTGAGGGGCCTATATAGCGGGGGGTACAATGAGCAGTTCTTC. Its protein is CATSSLRGLYSGGYNEQFF.

This chain connects TRBV19 to TRBJ2-1, with D perhaps matching TRBD1 (6 bases). The CDR3 consists of 15 residues. Trimming left V 5 bases short and J 0 bases short, with 11 bases between. From germline, CDR1 is LNHDA and CDR2 SQIVND (reference sequence). The CDR3 is CASSPTGSSYNEQFF. The DNA for the CDR3 is TGTGCCAGTAGTCCCACAGGGTCCTCCTACAATGAGCAGTTCTTC.

This chain connects TRBV4-3 to TRBJ2-7, with 16 bases matching TRBD2. V was clipped by 1 base and J by 5 bases; unmatched bases: 5. Germline V gives CDR1 LGHNA, CDR2 YSLEER. The CDR3 totals 17 residues. The CDR3 nucleotides read TGCGCCAGCAGCCAAGGTCTGGGACTAGCGGGAGGGAACGAGCAGTACTTC. As protein: CASSQGLGLAGGNEQYF.

This chain joins TRBV5-1 and TRBJ2-3, with TRBD2 matching over 11 bases. The V and J ends lost 4 bases and 0 bases, in that order; junction bases with no gene match: 4. The CDR3 covers 16 residues. From germline, CDR1 is SGHRS and CDR2 YFSETQ. CDR3 DNA sequence: TGCGCCAGCAGCGCCGGGACTAGCGGTAGCACAGATACGCAGTATTTT. It codes for CASSAGTSGSTDTQYF.

This clone has a single count. The chain couples TRBV7-2 to TRBJ2-5, with 13 bases aligning to TRBD2. J gave up 5 bases and V 3 bases, and 0 bases lay outside the gene matches. This CDR3 is 14 amino acids long. Germline CDR1 reads SGHTA; CDR2 reads FQGNSA. DNA for the CDR3: TGTGCCAGCAGCTTGACTAGCGGGAGGGAGACCCAGTACTTC. It yields the protein CASSLTSGRETQYF. Complete variable domain (other parts from reference TRBV7-2 and TRBJ2-5): GAGVSQSPSNKVTEKGKDVELRCDPISGHTALYWYRQSLGQGLEFLIYFQGNSAPDKSGLPSDRFSAERTGGSVSTLTIQRTQQEDSAVYLCASSLTSGRETQYFGPGTRLLVL.

V usage is TRBV28 and J usage is TRBJ2-7; the D gene is possibly TRBD1 (5 bases). The V gene lost 4 bases and the J gene lost 3 bases, with 16 bases spanning the gap. Germline V lookup: CDR1 MDHEN, CDR2 SYDVKM. This CDR3 spans 15 amino acids. CDR3 loop: CASSSAPRTYYEQYF. As DNA, the CDR3 is TGTGCCAGCAGTTCCGCCCCTAGGACATACTACGAGCAGTACTTC.

The chain uses TRBV27 and TRBJ1-1, with D possibly TRBD1 on 5 matching bases. The germline V gene encodes CDR1 MNHEY and CDR2 SMNVEV (reference sequence). V shed 4 bases and J shed 4 bases, with 10 bases lying between them. The CDR3 totals 13 residues. This chain's CDR3 is CASSYKGPTEAFF. CDR3 nucleotides: TGTGCCAGCAGTTATAAGGGGCCCACTGAAGCTTTCTTT.

The chain carries TRBV5-4 and TRBJ2-5, with 8 nucleotides matching TRBD1. In germline, CDR1 is SGHNT, CDR2 YYREEE (reference sequence). The V gene end was trimmed by 4 bases and the J gene end by 9 bases; junction bases not matched to a gene: 17. The CDR3 totals 16 residues. The CDR3 DNA follows: TGTGCCAGCAGCCCCTGGTTGGGGACAGGTGGGGGGTCCCAGTACTTC. Its protein product is CASSPWLGTGGGSQYF.

J is TRBJ1-2 and V is TRBV7-8, with TRBD1 matching over 7 bases. Germline loops: CDR1 SGHVS, CDR2 FQNEAQ. There are 13 residues in the CDR3. V gave up 5 bases and J gave up 2 bases; unmatched junction bases: 2. The CDR3 loop is CASSEDRNYGYTF. The CDR3 region has the DNA TGTGCCAGCAGCGAGGACAGGAACTATGGCTACACCTTC.

The CDR3 spells CATSRDLGARKTQYF. The CDR3 nucleotides read TGTGCCACCAGCAGAGATCTTGGGGCGCGGAAGACCCAGTACTTC. J is TRBJ2-5 and V is TRBV15; TRBD1 is a possible D gene (5 bases). The CDR3 is 15 residues long. The V gene's germline CDR1 is LNHNV and CDR2 YYDKDF (reference sequence). V shed 0 bases and J shed 6 bases, with 14 bases lying between them.

The J gene is TRBJ1-1, the V gene TRBV5-4; D is unclear. Deletions cut 4 bases from V and 6 bases from J, with 16 bases between. The CDR3 is made up of 14 amino acids. From germline, CDR1 is SGHNT and CDR2 YYREEE (reference sequence). The CDR3 DNA is TGTGCCAGCAGCCCGGCAGGCGGGGTAGCTGAAGCTTTCTTT. Translated: CASSPAGGVAEAFF.

This clone showed up just once. The chain uses TRBV6-6 and TRBJ2-7; D perhaps matches TRBD1 (6 bases). V was cut by 2 bases and J by 5 bases, with 10 bases left in between. CDR3 size: 13 residues. The germline V gene encodes CDR1 MNHNY and CDR2 SVGAGI (reference sequence). CDR3 protein: CASSYRDTDEQYF. CDR3 nucleotides: TGTGCCAGCAGTTACCGGGACACAGACGAGCAGTACTTC.

V and J are TRBV7-2 and TRBJ2-5, with TRBD2 matching 11 bases. CDR1 is SGHTA, CDR2 FQGNSA, per germline. After removal of 4 bases from V and 1 base from J, the junction contained 2 bases not matched to a gene. The CDR3 sequence is 15 residues long. The CDR3, as DNA: TGTGCCAGCAGCTCGACTAGCGGGGCCCAAGAGACCCAGTACTTC. It yields the protein CASSSTSGAQETQYF.

The CDR3 protein is CASSRERTYEQYF. The CDR3 DNA is TGTGCCAGCAGCAGAGAGCGGACCTACGAGCAGTACTTC. The chain couples TRBV7-2 to TRBJ2-7, with D possibly matching TRBD2 (5 bases). Trimming cost V 5 bases and J 2 bases, with 10 bases left between them. In germline, CDR1 is SGHTA, CDR2 FQGNSA. The CDR3 is 13 amino acids.